The 22 T cell receptor beta chains below come from one sample, sequenced in a study of neurological immune-mediated disorders. Each CDR3 protein gets one entry after TCRdb re-called the 5' RACE reads with MiXCR. This table has roughly 61,000 distinct CDR3 sequences, approximately 25% appearing once. As to time point: technical triplicate 2. Sequenced material: PBMCs. The receptor set was obtained from a man aged 55 to 69 with HTLV-1-associated myelopathy (HAM/TSP).

Regarding this clonotype: The junction departs from the called germline gene at one end, perhaps through a read error. V gene TRBV5-1 combines with J gene TRBJ1-5, with a weak D call TRBD1 (6 bases). Germline V gene lookup returns CDR1 SGHRS and CDR2 YFSETQ. The CDR3 sequence is 14 residues long. CDR3 amino acids: CASSLEGGNHPQHF. CDR3 nucleotide sequence: TGCGCCAGCAGCTTGGAGGGGGGCAATCATCCCCAGCATTTT.

J is TRBJ2-3 and V is TRBV29-1; the D is unclear. V gave up 0 bases and J gave up 8 bases, with 0 bases separating them. This CDR3 is built from 9 residues. Germline V gives CDR1 SQVTM, CDR2 ANQGSEA. The CDR3 DNA follows: TGCAGCGTTGAAGATACGCAGTATTTT. Translating it yields CSVEDTQYF.

This clonotype was observed many times. This chain joins TRBV5-1 and TRBJ1-1, with D perhaps matching TRBD1 (5 bases). V was shortened by 4 bases and J by 0 bases, with 13 bases between the two germline ends. The CDR3 runs 15 residues. Germline V gene sequence: CDR1 SGHRS, CDR2 YFSETQ. Here the CDR3 reads CASSPGGVMNTEAFF. The CDR3 DNA sequence: TGCGCCAGCAGCCCGGGGGGGGTCATGAACACTGAAGCTTTCTTT.

The rearrangement uses TRBV4-1 and TRBJ2-3; 12 bases map to TRBD2. With V trimmed by 0 bases and J by 6 bases, 10 bases remained unmatched. The germline gives CDR1 MGHRA, CDR2 YSYEKL. The CDR3 has 18 residues. The CDR3 region is CASSQEGWTSGTTDTQYF. The DNA of the CDR3 is TGCGCCAGCAGCCAAGAGGGGTGGACTAGCGGGACAACTGATACGCAGTATTTT.

This clonotype was seen repeatedly, ten times or more. J is TRBJ2-3 and V is TRBV7-8; 9 bases line up with TRBD2. J lost 0 bases, V lost 5 bases, and 3 bases had no gene match. The CDR3 spans 15 residues. Germline CDR1 and CDR2: SGHVS and FQNEAQ. CDR3 nucleotides: TGTGCCAGCAGCCCCGGGACTAGCAGCACAGATACGCAGTATTTT. Encoded protein: CASSPGTSSTDTQYF. The variable domain in full, with the rest retrieved from reference TRBV7-8 and TRBJ2-3, is GAGVSQSPRYKVAKRGQDVALRCDPISGHVSLFWYQQALGQGPEFLTYFQNEAQLDKSGLPSDRFFAERPEGSVSTLKIQRTQQEDSAVYLCASSPGTSSTDTQYFGPGTRLTVL.

In its sample, this clonotype was seen many times. The V and J genes are TRBV7-2 and TRBJ2-1; maybe TRBD2 (5 bases). The CDR3 runs to 16 residues. The germline V gene has CDR1 SGHTA and CDR2 FQGNSA. Trimming removed 2 bases at V and 0 bases at J, with 11 bases between. The CDR3 loop reads CASSLTTRHSYNEQFF. The CDR3 region has the DNA TGTGCCAGCAGCTTAACTACTAGACACTCCTACAATGAGCAGTTCTTC.

The chain carries TRBV18 and TRBJ2-1; 8 bases are shared with TRBD1. CDR1 and CDR2 from the germline V gene are KGHSH and LQKENI. V was clipped by 4 bases and J by 10 bases; unmatched bases: 9. The CDR3 has 14 residues. The chain's CDR3 is CASSQSSRGPEQFF. The CDR3 region has the DNA TGTGCCAGCTCACAGTCAAGCAGGGGGCCCGAGCAGTTCTTC.

At least ten counts were recorded for this clonotype. CDR3 protein: CASSLGDFTYEQYF. CDR3 nucleotide sequence: TGCGCCAGCAGCTTGGGCGATTTCACCTACGAGCAGTACTTC. The V and J genes are TRBV5-1 and TRBJ2-7; D not resolved. From germline, CDR1 is SGHRS and CDR2 YFSETQ. The V end lost 0 bases, the J end lost 2 bases, and 9 bases lay between the germline ends. There are 14 residues in the CDR3.

This clonotype has ten or more counts. The CDR3 loop is CSVGRVNEQFF. In nucleotides, the CDR3 is TGCAGCGTTGGTCGGGTAAATGAGCAGTTCTTC. The rearrangement joins TRBV29-1 to TRBJ2-1, with unresolved D. Between the trimmed V and J ends, which lost 4 bases and 7 bases, there was a span of 8 bases. Germline V gene sequence: CDR1 SQVTM, CDR2 ANQGSEA. There are 11 residues in the CDR3.

This clonotype was detected only a few times. The chain joins TRBV2 to TRBJ2-3; 8 nucleotides agree with TRBD2. This CDR3 comprises 14 residues. Germline assignment: CDR1 SNHLY and CDR2 FYNNEI. The ends lost 5 bases at V and 8 bases at J; junction bases unmatched: 9. The CDR3, as DNA: TGTGCCAGCAGTTCCCGGGAGGGCCGCGGTACGCAGTATTTT. It is translated as CASSSREGRGTQYF.

This rearrangement joins TRBV5-1 to TRBJ2-2; 9 bases are a match to TRBD1. In germline, CDR1 is SGHRS, CDR2 YFSETQ. The CDR3 length is 14 residues. The ends lost 2 bases at V and 7 bases at J; junction bases unmatched: 3. CDR3 residues: CASSFGTGLGELFF. The DNA of the CDR3 is TGCGCCAGCAGCTTCGGGACAGGGCTCGGGGAGCTGTTTTTT.

The V and J genes are TRBV10-3 and TRBJ2-2; a possible D gene is TRBD2 (5 bases). CDR3 size: 17 residues. CDR1 and CDR2 from the germline V gene are ENHRY and SYGVKD. The V end was cut by 0 bases, the J end by 5 bases, with 16 bases between. This chain's CDR3 is CAISESSRLAKTGELFF. In DNA form, the CDR3 reads TGTGCCATCAGTGAGTCGAGTCGGCTAGCTAAGACCGGGGAGCTGTTTTTT.

This clonotype was detected many times. This chain joins TRBV15 and TRBJ1-5, with D possibly being TRBD1 (5 bases). This CDR3 spans 17 amino acids. Germline assignment: CDR1 LNHNV and CDR2 YYDKDF (reference sequence). V was cut by 5 bases and J by 1 base, with 18 bases left in between. The CDR3 spells CATSPSPQGWSNQPQHF. The CDR3 nucleotides read TGTGCCACCAGCCCATCTCCGCAGGGTTGGAGCAATCAGCCCCAGCATTTT.

This clonotype was seen many times. V usage is TRBV24-1 and J usage is TRBJ2-1; 11 bases match TRBD1. The CDR3 is 17 residues long. V shed 5 bases and J 0 bases; nucleotides not matched to a gene: 5. Germline V gene lookup returns CDR1 KGHDR and CDR2 SFDVKD. This chain's CDR3 is CATSARGTGGSYNEQFF. As DNA, the CDR3 is TGTGCCACCAGTGCCAGGGGGACAGGGGGCTCCTACAATGAGCAGTTCTTC.

The table lists this clonotype with many counts. The gene calls are TRBV2 and TRBJ2-7, with 8 nucleotides matching TRBD1. The CDR3 has 14 residues. In germline, CDR1 is SNHLY, CDR2 FYNNEI. J lost 7 bases, V lost 4 bases, and 9 bases had no gene match. CDR3 coding DNA: TGTGCCAGCAGTGGACGAGGGACAGGCGGGGAGCAGTACTTC. Translating it yields CASSGRGTGGEQYF.

This clonotype has a count of ten or more. CDR3: CASRRTENTGELFF. The DNA of the CDR3 is TGCGCCAGCAGGCGGACAGAGAACACCGGGGAGCTGTTTTTT. The chain has TRBV5-1 and TRBJ2-2, with D possibly TRBD1 on 6 matching bases. CDR3 size: 14 residues. V dropped 5 bases and J dropped 1 base, with 9 bases sitting between them. CDR1 and CDR2 from the germline V gene are SGHRS and YFSETQ.

In this sample, this clonotype turned up many times. V gene TRBV20-1 combines with J gene TRBJ2-7; 12 bases align to TRBD1. The CDR3 spans 16 residues. Germline CDR1 DFQATT, CDR2 SNEGSKA (reference sequence). V was clipped by 3 bases and J by 2 bases; unmatched bases: 8. The CDR3 loop is CSASGGQGAGAYEQYF. The CDR3 region has the DNA TGCAGTGCTAGCGGGGGACAGGGGGCCGGCGCCTACGAGCAGTACTTC.

This clonotype was counted ten times or more. The rearrangement links TRBV3-1 to TRBJ2-5; D not resolved. The V end was cut by 5 bases, the J end by 5 bases, with 15 bases between. The CDR3 covers 14 residues. The germline gives CDR1 LGHDT, CDR2 YNNKEL (reference sequence). The CDR3, as DNA: TGTGCCAGCAGCAATATGACTCCTACGGAGACCCAGTACTTC. Translated: CASSNMTPTETQYF.

This clonotype was counted ten times or more. One end of the junction is discordant with germline, which a read error may explain. The chain employs TRBV5-1 and TRBJ2-5, with TRBD1 identical over 8 bases. The CDR3 sequence is 17 residues long. The germline CDR1 and CDR2 sequences are SGHRS and YFSETQ. Here the CDR3 reads CASSLGTGDRGWETRYF. CDR3 nucleotides: TGCGCCAGCAGCCTTGGTACGGGAGACAGGGGCTGGGAGACCCGGTACTTC.

This clonotype was detected many times. V gene TRBV27 combines with J gene TRBJ1-1, with TRBD1 as a possible D gene (5 bases). The germline V gene encodes CDR1 MNHEY and CDR2 SMNVEV (reference sequence). The V end was cut by 2 bases, the J end by 1 base, with 11 bases between. This CDR3 comprises 15 residues. This CDR3 is CASSLLGGGNTEAFF. Written as DNA, the CDR3 is TGTGCCAGCAGTTTACTCGGGGGGGGGAACACTGAAGCTTTCTTT.

This clonotype has a count of ten or more. The chain links TRBV6-1 to TRBJ1-1; the D is unclear. CDR1 and CDR2 from the germline V gene are MNHNS and SASEGT. Trimming pared 6 bases from V and 10 bases from J, leaving 15 bases between. This CDR3 has 12 amino acids. Written as DNA, the CDR3 is TGTGCCAGCAGGGTCGTGAGGCAAAGAGCTTTCTTT. Protein sequence: CASRVVRQRAFF.

This clonotype was found many times. The chain recombines TRBV20-1 with TRBJ2-3; 7 bases line up with TRBD2. V dropped 6 bases and J dropped 6; count of bases not matched to a gene: 9. Germline values: CDR1 DFQATT, CDR2 SNEGSKA (reference sequence). There are 13 residues in the CDR3. CDR3 sequence reads: CSARPPGRDTQYF. As DNA, the CDR3 is TGCAGTGCCAGACCCCCCGGGAGGGATACGCAGTATTTT.